This T cell receptor (beta chain) stems from a study of response to subunit inactivated influenza vaccine. Whole-study findings and limits: Authors suggested few new T cells are recruited by each seasonal influenza vaccination.

MiXCR was run by TCRdb on the RT-PCR reads, yielding one entry per CDR3 protein. Found here are hundreds of thousands of distinct CDR3 sequences, 16% of them singletons; the top ten hold roughly 3.1%. Germline-derived CDR1 and CDR2 are SGHRS and YFSETQ. There are 12 residues in the CDR3. The V and J ends lost 4 bases and 6 bases respectively, with 8 bases between them. With regard to this clonotype: Its antigen is as yet unknown.

The sequence was collected from a man aged 45 to 70 who received an inactivated influenza vaccine. The chain uses TRBV5-1 and TRBJ2-1; no clear D gene. The source was CD4+ T cells sorted from PBMCs, collected less than 30 months after vaccination. The CDR3 spells CASSGNSNEQFF. The CDR3 coding sequence is TGCGCCAGCAGCGGCAATTCCAATGAGCAGTTCTTC.